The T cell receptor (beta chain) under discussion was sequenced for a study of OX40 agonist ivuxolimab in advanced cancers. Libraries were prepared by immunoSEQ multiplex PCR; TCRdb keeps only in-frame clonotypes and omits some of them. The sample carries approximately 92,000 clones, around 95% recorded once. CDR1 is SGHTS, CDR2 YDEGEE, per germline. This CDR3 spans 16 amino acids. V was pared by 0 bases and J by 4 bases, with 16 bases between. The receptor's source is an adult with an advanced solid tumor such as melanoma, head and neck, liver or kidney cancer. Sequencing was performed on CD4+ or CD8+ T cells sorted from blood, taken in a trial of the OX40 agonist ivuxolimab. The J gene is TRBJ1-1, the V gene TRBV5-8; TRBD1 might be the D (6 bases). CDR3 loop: CASSLAGRGLSTEAFF. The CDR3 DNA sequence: TGTGCCAGCAGCTTGGCAGGGAGGGGGTTGAGCACTGAAGCTTTCTTT.